The 17 T cell receptor beta chains below were found in one sample sequenced in a study of glioma-infiltrating T cells after dendritic cell vaccination. TCRdb's table, derived via immunoSEQ multiplex PCR, lists solely in-frame clones and lacks some. The sample contains about 99,000 clones, 81% of which appear only once. The sequences come from blood, collected before dendritic cell vaccination. These receptors all come from a human donor with glioblastoma.

The chain employs TRBV19 and TRBJ1-2; D is perhaps TRBD1 (6 bases). The CDR3 is made up of 18 amino acids. V was cut by 5 bases and J by 4 bases, with 26 bases left in between. Germline V CDR1 and CDR2: LNHDA, SQIVND (reference sequence). The CDR3 spells CASSSSGGPLALRYGYTF. In DNA form, the CDR3 reads TGTGCCAGTAGTTCCTCGGGGGGGCCCTTGGCCCTTCGCTATGGCTACACCTTC.

This chain connects TRBV6-1 to TRBJ2-3; D gene unclear. Germline CDR1 and CDR2: MNHNS and SASEGT. V gave up 4 bases and J gave up 2 bases, with 7 bases separating them. The CDR3 is 13 amino acids. The CDR3 region has the DNA TGTGCCAGCAGTGTCCCGGTCACAGATACGCAGTATTTT. Translation gives CASSVPVTDTQYF.

The chain carries TRBV2 and TRBJ1-6; a weak D match, TRBD1 (5 bases). This CDR3 is built from 15 residues. V was clipped by 4 bases and J by 7 bases, with 14 bases between them. Germline-derived CDR1 and CDR2 are SNHLY and FYNNEI. CDR3 bases: TGTGCCAGCAGTGGTCGGGGGGGGACCAATTCACCCCTCCACTTT. Translation gives CASSGRGGTNSPLHF.

The chain carries TRBV19 and TRBJ1-5, with D perhaps matching TRBD1 (5 bases). In germline, CDR1 is LNHDA, CDR2 SQIVND (reference sequence). The CDR3 has 18 residues. The V and J ends lost 6 bases and 0 bases respectively, with 21 bases between them. DNA for the CDR3: TGTGCCAGTAGCCATCTGGGCAGGGACTTCTATAGCAATCAGCCCCAGCATTTT. It encodes CASSHLGRDFYSNQPQHF.

The CDR3 coding sequence is TGCGCCAGCACTAAGGAGGGGGCGCGGGGTGAAGCTTTCTTT. This encodes CASTKEGARGEAFF. This chain uses TRBV5-1 with TRBJ1-1, with 7 bases lining up with TRBD1. V trimming: 6 bases; J trimming: 7 bases; junction bases outside the gene matches: 12. CDR1 is SGHRS and CDR2 is YFSETQ in the germline V gene. This CDR3 comprises 14 residues.

The rearrangement links TRBV2 to TRBJ2-3; tentative D call: TRBD2 (6 bases). Trimming took off 8 bases at V and 7 bases at J, with 22 bases between the two ends. Germline V lookup: CDR1 SNHLY, CDR2 FYNNEI. CDR3 length: 15 amino acids. The CDR3 bases are TGTGCCAGCGTGCAAAAAACCGGGACTTGGAATACGCAGTATTTT. Its protein product is CASVQKTGTWNTQYF.

The gene calls are TRBV19 and TRBJ2-1, with 8 bases identical to TRBD1. The trim removed 7 bases at V and 3 bases at J, leaving 8 bases unmatched. CDR1 is LNHDA and CDR2 is SQIVND in the germline V gene (reference sequence). The CDR3 contains 15 residues. CDR3 protein: CASTAGQENYNEQFF. CDR3 nucleotide sequence: TGTGCCAGTACCGCGGGACAGGAAAACTACAATGAGCAGTTCTTC.

V gene TRBV5-1 combines with J gene TRBJ2-3; 14 nucleotides align to TRBD2. This CDR3 comprises 14 residues. Trimming cost V 4 bases and J 14 bases; bases outside gene matches: 9. Germline-derived CDR1 and CDR2 are SGHRS and YFSETQ. Written as DNA, the CDR3 is TGCGCCAGCAGCCCAGGACTAGCGGGGGGCCTCCCGTATTTT. Translating gives CASSPGLAGGLPYF.

The gene calls are TRBV18 and TRBJ2-2; TRBD1 matches 7 bases. After removal of 0 bases from V and 7 bases from J, the junction contained 5 bases not matched to a gene. CDR1 is KGHSH and CDR2 is LQKENI in the germline V gene. This CDR3 comprises 15 residues. CDR3 amino acids: CASSPPSTGYGELFF. The CDR3 DNA sequence: TGTGCCAGCTCACCACCGTCGACAGGGTACGGGGAGCTGTTTTTT.

The V gene is TRBV4-3, the J gene TRBJ2-7; the match to TRBD2 covers 9 bases. Trimming removed 0 bases from V and 3 bases from J; junction bases left unmatched: 6. This CDR3 is 16 amino acids long. The germline V gene encodes CDR1 LGHNA and CDR2 YSLEER. This CDR3 reads CASSQDEAGGSYEQYF. The CDR3 DNA reads TGCGCCAGCAGCCAAGATGAAGCGGGGGGTAGCTACGAGCAGTACTTC.

The chain has TRBV11-3 and TRBJ1-2, with TRBD1 matching 7 bases. CDR3 length: 14 residues. The V gene end was trimmed by 5 bases and the J gene end by 2 bases; junction bases not matched to a gene: 5. CDR1 and CDR2 from the germline V gene are SGHNT and YENEEA. CDR3 amino acids: CASSPRQGNYGYTF. The CDR3 DNA reads TGTGCCAGCAGCCCGCGACAGGGCAACTATGGCTACACCTTC.

J is TRBJ1-6 and V is TRBV30, with TRBD1 matching 8 bases. Germline assignment: CDR1 GTSNPN and CDR2 SVGIG (reference sequence). V gave up 5 bases and J gave up 8 bases; unmatched junction bases: 5. There are 13 residues in the CDR3. The CDR3 DNA reads TGTGCCTGGGCGGGACAGGAGGATTCACCCCTCCACTTT. It is translated as CAWAGQEDSPLHF.

This clone showed up just a few times. The chain recombines TRBV30 with TRBJ2-3; D gene unclear. With 3 bases removed from V and 2 bases from J, the gap between germline ends came to 12 bases. This CDR3 spans 14 amino acids. The germline V gene encodes CDR1 GTSNPN and CDR2 SVGIG (reference sequence). The CDR3 is CAWRRGTITDTQYF. In DNA, the CDR3 is TGTGCCTGGAGACGAGGTACCATCACAGATACGCAGTATTTT. Full variable domain (missing parts from reference TRBV30 and TRBJ2-3): SQTIHQWPATLVQPVGSPLSLECTVEGTSNPNLYWYRQAAGRGLQLLFYSVGIGQISSEVPQNLSASRPQDRQFILSSKKLLLSDSGFYLCAWRRGTITDTQYFGPGTRLTVL.

This clone was seen just once. The chain has TRBV7-8 and TRBJ2-7; unclear D gene. The germline V gene has CDR1 SGHVS and CDR2 FQNEAQ. V lost 6 bases, J lost 0 bases, and 18 bases lay in between. The CDR3 contains 16 residues. The CDR3, as DNA: TGTGCCAGCAGTTTATCGCTCGCCTCGGGCTCCTACGAGCAGTACTTC. Translation: CASSLSLASGSYEQYF.

V is TRBV29-1 and J is TRBJ2-1; D is possibly TRBD1 (5 bases). Germline-derived CDR1 and CDR2 are SQVTM and ANQGSEA. Trimming pared 1 base from V and 8 bases from J, leaving 12 bases between. The CDR3 has 13 residues. CDR3 nucleotide sequence: TGCAGCGTTGAAGTCCAGGGTGCGCATGAGCAGTTCTTC. It is translated as CSVEVQGAHEQFF.

This clone has only one observation. The CDR3 reads CASSSQVQGGKDTQYF. The CDR3 region has the DNA TGTGCCAGCAGTTCCCAGGTACAGGGGGGTAAAGATACGCAGTATTTT. The V call is TRBV27, the J call TRBJ2-3; 8 bases map to TRBD1. The CDR3 sequence is 16 residues long. The germline V gene encodes CDR1 MNHEY and CDR2 SMNVEV (reference sequence). V gave up 4 bases and J gave up 5 bases; unmatched junction bases: 11.

This clone was counted only a few times. The rearrangement uses TRBV19 and TRBJ1-2; no definite D call. V shed 4 bases and J shed 4 bases, with 4 bases lying between them. The CDR3 covers 11 residues. Germline CDR1 is LNHDA and CDR2 is SQIVND (reference sequence). The CDR3 nucleotides read TGTGCCAGTAGTACCTCCTATGGCTACACCTTC. Translating gives CASSTSYGYTF.